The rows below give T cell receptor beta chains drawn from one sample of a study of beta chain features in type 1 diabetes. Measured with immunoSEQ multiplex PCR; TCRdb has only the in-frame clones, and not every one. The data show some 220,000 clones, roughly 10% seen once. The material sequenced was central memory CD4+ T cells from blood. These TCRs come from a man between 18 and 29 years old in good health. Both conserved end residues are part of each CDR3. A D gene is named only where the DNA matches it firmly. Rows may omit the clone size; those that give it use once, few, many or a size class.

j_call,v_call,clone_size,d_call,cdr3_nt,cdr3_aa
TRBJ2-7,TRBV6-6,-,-,TGTGCCAGCAGTTTTACTTTAAGCTCCTACGAGCAGTACTTC,CASSFTLSSYEQYF
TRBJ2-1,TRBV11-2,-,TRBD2,TGTGCCAGCAGCCGTTCAGCGGGGAGCTCCTACAATGAGCAGTTCTTC,CASSRSAGSSYNEQFF
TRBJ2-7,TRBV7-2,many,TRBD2,TGTGCCAGCAGCTTAGGGTCTAGCGGGATAACCACCAACTACGAGCAGTACTTC,CASSLGSSGITTNYEQYF
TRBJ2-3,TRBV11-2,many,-,TGTGCCAGCAGCCCTGGACGGAGGACAGATACGCAGTATTTT,CASSPGRRTDTQYF
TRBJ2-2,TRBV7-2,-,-,TGTGCCAGCCGTTACACGGTGAACACCGGGGAGCTGTTTTTT,CASRYTVNTGELFF
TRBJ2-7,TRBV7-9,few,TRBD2,TGTGCCAGCAGCACCTCGGCGGGAGCAGAAGAGCAGTACTTC,CASSTSAGAEEQYF
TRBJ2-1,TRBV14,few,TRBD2,TGTGCCAGCAGCCAAATAGCGGGAGGGTTCCTAAATGAGCAGTTCTTC,CASSQIAGGFLNEQFF
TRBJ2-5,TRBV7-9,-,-,TGTGCCAGCAGCTTTGACGCGGAGACCCAGTACTTC,CASSFDAETQYF
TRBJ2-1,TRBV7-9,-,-,TGTGCCAGCAGCGATCGACAGTTCTCCTACAATGAGCAGTTCTTC,CASSDRQFSYNEQFF
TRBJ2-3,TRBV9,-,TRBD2,TGTGCCAGCAGCGTCCCTAGCGGACTAAGCACAGATACGCAGTATTTT,CASSVPSGLSTDTQYF
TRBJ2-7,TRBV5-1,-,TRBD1,TGCGCCAGCAGCTTTCTAGAGGATGGTTTCGCCCGGACAGGGGGTCACGAGCAGTACTTC,CASSFLEDGFARTGGHEQYF
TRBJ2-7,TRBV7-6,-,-,TGTGCCAGCAGCTTAGAGACCAACTCCTACGAGCAGTACTTC,CASSLETNSYEQYF
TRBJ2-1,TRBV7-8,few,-,TGTGCCAGCAGCTTAGTTACTGGCGGGACTTCCTACAATGAGCAGTTCTTC,CASSLVTGGTSYNEQFF